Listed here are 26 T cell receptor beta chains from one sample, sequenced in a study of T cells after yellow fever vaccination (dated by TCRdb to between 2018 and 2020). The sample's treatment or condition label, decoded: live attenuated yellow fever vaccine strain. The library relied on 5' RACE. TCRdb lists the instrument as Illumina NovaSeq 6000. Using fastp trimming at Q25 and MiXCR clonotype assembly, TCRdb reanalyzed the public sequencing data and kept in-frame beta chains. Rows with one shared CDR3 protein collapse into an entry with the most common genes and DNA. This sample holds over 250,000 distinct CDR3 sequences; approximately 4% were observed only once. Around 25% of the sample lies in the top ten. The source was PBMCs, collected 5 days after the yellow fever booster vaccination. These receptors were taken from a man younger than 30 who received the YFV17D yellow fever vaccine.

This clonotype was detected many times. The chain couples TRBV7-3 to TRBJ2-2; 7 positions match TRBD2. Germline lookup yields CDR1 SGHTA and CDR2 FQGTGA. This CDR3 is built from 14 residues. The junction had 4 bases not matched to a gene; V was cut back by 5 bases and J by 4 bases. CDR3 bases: TGTGCCAGCAGCCCCGGACTAGGCACCGGGGAGCTGTTTTTT. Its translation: CASSPGLGTGELFF.

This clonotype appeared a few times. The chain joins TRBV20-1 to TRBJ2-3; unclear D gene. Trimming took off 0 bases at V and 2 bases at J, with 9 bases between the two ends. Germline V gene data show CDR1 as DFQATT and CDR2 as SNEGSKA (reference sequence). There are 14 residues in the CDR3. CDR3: CSAREGSTTDTQYF. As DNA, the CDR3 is TGCAGTGCTAGAGAGGGCAGCACCACAGATACGCAGTATTTT.

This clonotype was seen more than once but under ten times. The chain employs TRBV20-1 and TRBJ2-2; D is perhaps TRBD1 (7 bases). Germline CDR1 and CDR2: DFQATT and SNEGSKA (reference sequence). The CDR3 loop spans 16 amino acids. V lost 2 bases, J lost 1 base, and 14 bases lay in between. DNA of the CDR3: TGCAGTGCTAGACCTAGACAGGGACTGAACACCGGGGAGCTGTTTTTT. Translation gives CSARPRQGLNTGELFF.

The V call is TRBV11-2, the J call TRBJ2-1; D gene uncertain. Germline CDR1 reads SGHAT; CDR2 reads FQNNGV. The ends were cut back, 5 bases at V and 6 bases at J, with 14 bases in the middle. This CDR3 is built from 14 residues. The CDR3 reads CASSPSLGSNEQFF. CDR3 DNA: TGTGCCAGCAGCCCGTCTTTGGGCAGCAATGAGCAGTTCTTC.

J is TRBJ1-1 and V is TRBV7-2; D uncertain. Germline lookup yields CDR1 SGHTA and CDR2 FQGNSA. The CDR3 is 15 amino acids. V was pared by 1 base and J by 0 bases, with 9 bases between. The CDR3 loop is CASSLVGVMNTEAFF. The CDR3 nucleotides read TGTGCCAGCAGCTTAGTAGGTGTCATGAACACTGAAGCTTTCTTT.

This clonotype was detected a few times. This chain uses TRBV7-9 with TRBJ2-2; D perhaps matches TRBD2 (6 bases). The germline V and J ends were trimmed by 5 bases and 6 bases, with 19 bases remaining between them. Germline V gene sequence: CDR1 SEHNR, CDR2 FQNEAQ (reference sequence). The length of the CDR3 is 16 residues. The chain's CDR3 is CASSPAGREPPGELFF. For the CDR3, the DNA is TGTGCCAGCAGCCCAGCGGGCAGGGAGCCTCCCGGGGAGCTGTTTTTT.

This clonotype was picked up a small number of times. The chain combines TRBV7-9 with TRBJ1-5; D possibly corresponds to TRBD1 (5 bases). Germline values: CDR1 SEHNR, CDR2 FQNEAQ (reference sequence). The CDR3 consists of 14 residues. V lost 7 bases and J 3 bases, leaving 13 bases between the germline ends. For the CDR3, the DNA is TGTGCCAGCACGGACACGACGTCCAATCAGCCCCAGCATTTT. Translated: CASTDTTSNQPQHF.

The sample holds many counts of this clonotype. The CDR3 region is CASSAGSVDEQFF. In nucleotides, the CDR3 is TGTGCCAGCAGTGCGGGGTCAGTCGATGAGCAGTTCTTC. The chain carries TRBV28 and TRBJ2-1; possible D gene TRBD2, 6 bases. The CDR3 contains 13 residues. The V end was cut by 5 bases, the J end by 8 bases, with 13 bases between. From germline, CDR1 is MDHEN and CDR2 SYDVKM.

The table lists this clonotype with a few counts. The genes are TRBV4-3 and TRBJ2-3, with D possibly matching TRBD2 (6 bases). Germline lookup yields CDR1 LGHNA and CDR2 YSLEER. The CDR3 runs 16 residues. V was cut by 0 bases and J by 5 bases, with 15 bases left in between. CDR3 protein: CASSQDSRGWGDTQYF. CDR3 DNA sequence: TGCGCCAGCAGCCAAGACAGTCGGGGGTGGGGAGATACGCAGTATTTT.

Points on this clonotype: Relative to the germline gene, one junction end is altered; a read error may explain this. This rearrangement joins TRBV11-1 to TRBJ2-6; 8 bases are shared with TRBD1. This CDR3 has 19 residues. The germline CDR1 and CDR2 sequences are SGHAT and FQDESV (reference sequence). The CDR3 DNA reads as TGTGCCAGCAGCGCCCGGACAGGGTCATGGGGCTCTGGGGCCATCGTCCTGACTTTC. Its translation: CASSARTGSWGSGAIVLTF.

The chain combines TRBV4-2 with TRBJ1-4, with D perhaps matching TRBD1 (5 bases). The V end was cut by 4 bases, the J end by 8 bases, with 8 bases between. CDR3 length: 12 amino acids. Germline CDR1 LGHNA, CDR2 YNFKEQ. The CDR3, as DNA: TGTGCCAGCAGCCCTGACAGAGAAAAACTGTTTTTT. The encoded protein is CASSPDREKLFF.

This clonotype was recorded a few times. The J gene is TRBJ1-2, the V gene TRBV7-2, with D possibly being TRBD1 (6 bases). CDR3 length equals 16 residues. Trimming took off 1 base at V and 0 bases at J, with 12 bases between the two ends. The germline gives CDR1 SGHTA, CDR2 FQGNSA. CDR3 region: CASSLGGAGPNYGYTF. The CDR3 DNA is TGTGCCAGCAGCTTAGGGGGGGCGGGACCTAACTATGGCTACACCTTC.

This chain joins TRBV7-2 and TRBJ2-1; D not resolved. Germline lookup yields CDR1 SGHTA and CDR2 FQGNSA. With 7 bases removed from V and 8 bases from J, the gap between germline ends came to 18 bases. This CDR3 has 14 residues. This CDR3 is CASIPSSPGYEQFF. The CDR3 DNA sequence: TGTGCCAGCATCCCATCGTCCCCTGGGTATGAGCAGTTCTTC.

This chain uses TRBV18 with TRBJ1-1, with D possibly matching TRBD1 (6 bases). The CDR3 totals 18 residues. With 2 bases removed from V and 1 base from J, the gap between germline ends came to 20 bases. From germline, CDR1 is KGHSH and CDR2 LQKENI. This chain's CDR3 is CASSPRGGGGRPNTEAFF. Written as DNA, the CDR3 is TGTGCCAGCTCACCAAGGGGGGGTGGAGGACGCCCGAACACTGAAGCTTTCTTT.

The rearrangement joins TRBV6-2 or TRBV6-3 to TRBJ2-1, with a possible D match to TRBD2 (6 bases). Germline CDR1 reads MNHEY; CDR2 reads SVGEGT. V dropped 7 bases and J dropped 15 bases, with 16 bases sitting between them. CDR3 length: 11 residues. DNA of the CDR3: TGTGCCAGCACCTTCGGGACTTCCCGGTTCTTC. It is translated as CASTFGTSRFF.

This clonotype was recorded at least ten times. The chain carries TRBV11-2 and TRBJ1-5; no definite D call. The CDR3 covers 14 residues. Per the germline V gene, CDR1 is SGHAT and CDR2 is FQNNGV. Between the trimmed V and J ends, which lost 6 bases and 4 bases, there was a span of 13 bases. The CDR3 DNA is TGTGCCAGCAGTCAGGACGCCCGGAATCAGCCCCAGCATTTT. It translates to CASSQDARNQPQHF.

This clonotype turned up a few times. The CDR3 spells CSARPGKETQYF. Written as DNA, the CDR3 is TGCAGTGCTAGACCGGGGAAAGAGACCCAGTACTTC. This chain uses TRBV20-1 with TRBJ2-5, with D possibly TRBD2 on 5 matching bases. Germline V gene data show CDR1 as DFQATT and CDR2 as SNEGSKA (reference sequence). The CDR3 spans 12 residues. With 2 bases removed from V and 3 bases from J, the gap between germline ends came to 7 bases.

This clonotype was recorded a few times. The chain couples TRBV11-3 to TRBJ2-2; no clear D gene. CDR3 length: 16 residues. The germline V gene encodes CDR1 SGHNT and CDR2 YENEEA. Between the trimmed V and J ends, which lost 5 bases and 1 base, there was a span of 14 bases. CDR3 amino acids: CASSQRSGMNTGELFF. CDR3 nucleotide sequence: TGTGCCAGCAGCCAACGATCTGGGATGAACACCGGGGAGCTGTTTTTT.

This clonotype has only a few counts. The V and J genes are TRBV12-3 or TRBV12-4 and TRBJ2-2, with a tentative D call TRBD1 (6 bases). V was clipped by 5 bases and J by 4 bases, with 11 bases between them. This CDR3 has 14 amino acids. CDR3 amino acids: CASSRDTGTGELFF. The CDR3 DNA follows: TGTGCCAGCAGTCGGGACACCGGCACCGGGGAGCTGTTTTTT.

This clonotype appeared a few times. The CDR3 DNA sequence: TGCAGCGCTATACTTGGACAGGACGGCTCCTACGAGCAGTACGTC. Translation gives CSAILGQDGSYEQYV. This rearrangement joins TRBV29-1 to TRBJ2-7; 7 bases fit TRBD1. Germline values: CDR1 SQVTM, CDR2 ANQGSEA. The ends lost 7 bases at V and 0 bases at J; junction bases unmatched: 12. The CDR3 loop spans 15 amino acids.

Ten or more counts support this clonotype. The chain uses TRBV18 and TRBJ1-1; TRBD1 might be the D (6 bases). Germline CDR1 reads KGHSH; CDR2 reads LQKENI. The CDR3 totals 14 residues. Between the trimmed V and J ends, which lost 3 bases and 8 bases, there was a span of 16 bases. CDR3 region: CASSPGHPEAEAFF. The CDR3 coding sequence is TGTGCCAGCTCACCGGGACATCCTGAGGCCGAAGCTTTCTTT.

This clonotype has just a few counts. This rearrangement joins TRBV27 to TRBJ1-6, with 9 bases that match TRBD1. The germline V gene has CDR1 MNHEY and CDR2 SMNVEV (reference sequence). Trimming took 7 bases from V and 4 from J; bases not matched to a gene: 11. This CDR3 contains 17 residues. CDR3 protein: CASIPVDRGGYNSPLHF. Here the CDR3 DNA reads TGTGCCAGCATTCCCGTGGACAGGGGAGGTTATAATTCACCCCTCCACTTT.

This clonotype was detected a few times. CDR3 loop: CSAGAQANEQFF. The CDR3 DNA reads TGCAGTGCTGGGGCGCAGGCCAATGAGCAGTTCTTC. This chain links TRBV20-1 with TRBJ2-1, with D maybe TRBD1 (5 bases). The CDR3 is 12 amino acids. CDR1 DFQATT and CDR2 SNEGSKA come from the germline V gene (reference sequence). V was cut by 5 bases and J by 6 bases, with 11 bases left in between.

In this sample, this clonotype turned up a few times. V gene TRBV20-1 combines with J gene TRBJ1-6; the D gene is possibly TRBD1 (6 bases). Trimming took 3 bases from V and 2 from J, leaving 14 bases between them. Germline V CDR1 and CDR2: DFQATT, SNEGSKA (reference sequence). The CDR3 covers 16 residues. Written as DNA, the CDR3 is TGCAGTGCTAGGGCCTGGGGGGACACCTATAATTCACCCCTCCACTTT. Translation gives CSARAWGDTYNSPLHF.

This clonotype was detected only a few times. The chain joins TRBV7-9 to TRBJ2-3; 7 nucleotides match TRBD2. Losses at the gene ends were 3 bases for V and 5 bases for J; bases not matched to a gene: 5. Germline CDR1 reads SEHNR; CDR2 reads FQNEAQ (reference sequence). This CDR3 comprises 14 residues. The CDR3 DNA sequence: TGTGCCAGCAGCTTGTCGAGCGGGAAAGATACGCAGTATTTT. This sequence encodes CASSLSSGKDTQYF.

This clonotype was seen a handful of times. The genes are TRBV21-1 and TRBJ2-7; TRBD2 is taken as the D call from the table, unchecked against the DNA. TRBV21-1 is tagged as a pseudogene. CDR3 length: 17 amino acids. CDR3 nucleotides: TGTGCCAGCAGCAAAGGACCTAGCGGGGACCTCTCCTACGAGCAGTACGTC. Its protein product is CASSKGPSGDLSYEQYV.